Each of the 19 T cell receptor beta chains below was sequenced from the same sample in a study of shared clonotypes between healthy human individuals. Sequencing used immunoSEQ multiplex PCR; TCRdb keeps in-frame clones, though not all of them. In the table there are hundreds of thousands of clones, about 74% of which are singletons. Sample: memory CD4+ T cells sorted from blood. The subset: CD45RA-negative fraction. Source of these receptors: a woman in her twenties or thirties in good health.

This sequence joins TRBV6-5 and TRBJ1-1; a weak D match, TRBD1 (6 bases). Trimming stripped 6 bases from V and 4 bases from J, with 15 bases between. Per germline, CDR1 MNHEY and CDR2 SVGAGI. This CDR3 comprises 14 residues. The CDR3 sequence is CASSSGRGSTEAFF. CDR3 nucleotide sequence: TGTGCCAGCAGCTCAGGGAGGGGGAGCACTGAAGCTTTCTTT.

The chain joins TRBV28 to TRBJ1-2, with 9 bases matching TRBD1. Unmatched junction bases numbered 9, after V lost 10 bases and J lost 0 bases. Per germline, CDR1 MDHEN and CDR2 SYDVKM. CDR3 length: 15 residues. CDR3 in amino acids: CAIPGQGSSNYGYTF. The CDR3 DNA reads TGTGCCATTCCGGGACAGGGAAGTTCTAACTATGGCTACACCTTC.

The sample holds a few counts of this clone. It may be a read error: a sequence one base away is much more abundant. In the same sample, other DNA sequences code for this CDR3. The V gene is TRBV5-1, the J gene TRBJ2-5; D not resolved. The CDR3 runs 11 residues. Trimming left V 4 bases short and J 1 base short, with 2 bases between. From germline, CDR1 is SGHRS and CDR2 YFSETQ. In DNA, the CDR3 is TGCGCCAGCAGCACCCAAGAGACCCAGTACTTC. This gives the protein CASSTQETQYF. The variable domain in full, with the rest retrieved from reference TRBV5-1 and TRBJ2-5, is KAGVTQTPRYLIKTRGQQVTLSCSPISGHRSVSWYQQTPGQGLQFLFEYFSETQRNKGNFPGRFSGRQFSNSRSEMNVSTLELGDSALYLCASSTQETQYFGPGTRLLVL.

The CDR3 DNA follows: TGTGCCACCATCCCCCGGGGGGTGCTTGGTCAGCCCCAGCATTTT. This codes for CATIPRGVLGQPQHF. The V and J genes are TRBV28 and TRBJ1-5; the D gene is possibly TRBD1 (5 bases). Trimming shortened V by 10 bases and J by 6 bases, and 22 bases separated the two germline ends. Per the germline V gene, CDR1 is MDHEN and CDR2 is SYDVKM. The CDR3 totals 15 residues. Full variable domain (rest looked up from reference TRBV28 and TRBJ1-5): DVKVTQSSRYLVKRTGEKVFLECVQDMDHENMFWYRQDPGLGLRLIYFSYDVKMKEKGDIPEGYSVSREKKERFSLILESASTNQTSMYLCATIPRGVLGQPQHFGDGTRLSIL.

The chain is built from TRBV7-9 and TRBJ2-7; D possibly corresponds to TRBD1 (6 bases). CDR3 size: 15 residues. Trimming stripped 5 bases from V and 0 bases from J, with 14 bases between. The germline V gene has CDR1 SEHNR and CDR2 FQNEAQ (reference sequence). The CDR3 loop reads CASSPTRTDSYEQYF. The CDR3 bases are TGTGCCAGCAGCCCGACCCGGACAGACTCCTACGAGCAGTACTTC.

The chain combines TRBV7-8 with TRBJ2-5, with TRBD1 matching over 10 bases. The germline V gene has CDR1 SGHVS and CDR2 FQNEAQ. The CDR3 sequence is 17 residues long. V was clipped by 4 bases and J by 0 bases; unmatched bases: 8. CDR3 sequence (DNA): TGTGCCAGCAGCTCCGGACAGGGGGTTCGGGACCAAGAGACCCAGTACTTC. This sequence encodes CASSSGQGVRDQETQYF.

V is TRBV5-6 and J is TRBJ2-2; weak D call: TRBD2 (6 bases). Trimming removed 1 base from V and 11 bases from J, with 9 bases in between. The germline CDR1 and CDR2 sequences are SGHDT and YYEEEE. The CDR3 has 12 residues. The CDR3 nucleotides are TGTGCCAGCAGCTTGACTAGCCCAGAGCTGTTTTTT. Translated, it gives CASSLTSPELFF.

The chain carries TRBV6-4 and TRBJ2-3, with no clear D. CDR3 length: 14 residues. Germline loops: CDR1 MRHNA, CDR2 SNTAGT. With 2 bases removed from V and 0 bases from J, the gap between germline ends came to 6 bases. In DNA form, the CDR3 reads TGTGCCAGCAGTGACGGGGAAAGCACAGATACGCAGTATTTT. Translating gives CASSDGESTDTQYF.

The CDR3, as DNA: TGTGCCAGCAGCTTAGCGCCGTCTAACGAGCAGTACTTC. It specifies CASSLAPSNEQYF. The chain carries TRBV7-9 and TRBJ2-7; D is unresolved. CDR1 is SEHNR, CDR2 FQNEAQ, per germline (reference sequence). The V end lost 0 bases, the J end lost 5 bases, and 8 bases lay between the germline ends. The CDR3 totals 13 residues.

The genes are TRBV7-9 and TRBJ1-4; D is possibly TRBD1 (5 bases). Germline lookup yields CDR1 SEHNR and CDR2 FQNEAQ (reference sequence). V shed 8 bases and J shed 7 bases, with 8 bases lying between them. The CDR3 totals 11 residues. The CDR3 region has the DNA TGTGCCAGCGGACATACTGAAAAACTGTTTTTT. Its protein is CASGHTEKLFF.

The CDR3 DNA follows: TGCAGCGGACTAGCGGAAGATACGCAGTATTTT. It codes for CSGLAEDTQYF. This chain connects TRBV20-1 to TRBJ2-3, with 10 positions matching TRBD2. CDR3 length: 11 residues. CDR1 and CDR2 from the germline V gene are DFQATT and SNEGSKA (reference sequence).

The chain couples TRBV6-1 to TRBJ1-3; TRBD1 matches at 12 bases. J was trimmed by 4 bases and V by 1 base; bases with no gene match: 5. This CDR3 has 17 amino acids. The germline gives CDR1 MNHNS, CDR2 SASEGT. DNA of the CDR3: TGTGCCAGCAGTGAAGTGGGACAGGGGGCGCCCGGAAACACCATATATTTT. Its protein is CASSEVGQGAPGNTIYF.

V gene TRBV9 combines with J gene TRBJ2-3; tentatively, D is TRBD2 (6 bases). Trimming took off 0 bases at V and 4 bases at J, with 6 bases between the two ends. CDR1 and CDR2 (germline): SGDLS, YYNGEE. There are 13 residues in the CDR3. The CDR3 reads CASSVAGADTQYF. The CDR3 DNA reads TGTGCCAGCAGCGTAGCGGGAGCAGATACGCAGTATTTT. Using reference TRBV9 and TRBJ2-3 for the parts outside the CDR3, the full variable domain is DSGVTQTPKHLITATGQRVTLRCSPRSGDLSVYWYQQSLDQGLQFLIQYYNGEERAKGNILERFSAQQFPDLHSELNLSSLELGDSALYFCASSVAGADTQYFGPGTRLTVL.

In DNA, the CDR3 is TGTGCCAGCAGCCCCCAAACTAGACTCAACACCGGGGAGCTGTTTTTT. Translating gives CASSPQTRLNTGELFF. The rearrangement links TRBV9 to TRBJ2-2; a weak D match, TRBD2 (5 bases). The CDR3 length is 16 residues. Trimming pared 4 bases from V and 2 bases from J, leaving 15 bases between. CDR1 and CDR2 from the germline V gene are SGDLS and YYNGEE.

This sequence joins TRBV30 and TRBJ2-7; possibly TRBD1 for D (6 bases). V dropped 0 bases and J dropped 9 bases, with 12 bases sitting between them. The CDR3 totals 12 residues. CDR1 and CDR2 (germline): GTSNPN, SVGIG (reference sequence). CDR3 sequence: CAWSVQGPGQYF. The DNA of the CDR3 is TGTGCCTGGAGTGTTCAGGGGCCCGGGCAGTACTTC.

A few counts support this clone. The rearrangement joins TRBV11-3 to TRBJ2-7; no definite D call. The CDR3 loop spans 13 amino acids. Germline V gene lookup returns CDR1 SGHNT and CDR2 YENEEA. Trimming removed 4 bases from V and 5 bases from J, with 12 bases in between. This CDR3 is CASSSRPGNEQYF. The DNA of the CDR3 is TGTGCCAGCAGCTCCCGGCCAGGTAACGAGCAGTACTTC. The full variable domain, in which reference TRBV11-3 and TRBJ2-7 provide the parts outside the CDR3, is EAGVVQSPRYKIIEKKQPVAFWCNPISGHNTLYWYLQNLGQGPELLIRYENEEAVDDSQLPKDRFSAERLKGVDSTLKIQPAELGDSAVYLCASSSRPGNEQYFGPGTRLTVT.

This clone was seen a handful of times. This chain uses TRBV29-1 with TRBJ2-5; D is tentatively TRBD1 or TRBD2 (5 bases each). The germline V gene has CDR1 SQVTM and CDR2 ANQGSEA. The CDR3 sequence is 13 residues long. V lost 6 bases to trimming and J lost 4 bases, with 15 bases between them. This CDR3 is CSVLGTLRETQYF. For the CDR3, the DNA is TGCAGCGTCCTCGGGACCCTTCGAGAGACCCAGTACTTC.

Concerning this clone itself: Other DNA sequences from this sample encode an identical CDR3 as well. This chain uses TRBV28 with TRBJ1-2, with D possibly TRBD1 on 5 matching bases. The CDR3 runs to 15 residues. Germline V lookup: CDR1 MDHEN, CDR2 SYDVKM. Trimming cost V 6 bases and J 0 bases, with 14 bases left between them. In DNA form, the CDR3 reads TGTGCCAGCAGCCCGGGTACAGGAGCTAACTATGGCTACACCTTC. Its translation: CASSPGTGANYGYTF.

This chain joins TRBV2 and TRBJ1-5, with D possibly being TRBD1 (6 bases). Germline V lookup: CDR1 SNHLY, CDR2 FYNNEI. V was shortened by 6 bases and J by 10 bases, with 19 bases between the two germline ends. The CDR3 totals 14 residues. In DNA, the CDR3 is TGTGCCAGCAGGAAGACGGCCCAAGGGGGTCCCCAGCATTTT. It yields the protein CASRKTAQGGPQHF.